This T cell receptor (beta chain) was profiled in a study of shared clonotypes between healthy human individuals (TCRdb year 2020). Context from the whole study: Two women and a few men aged 18 to 49 years were included in the cohort. Leukapheresis yielded between about 0.94 and 8.9 billion PBMCs per donor. For each donor, three plates each were used for CD4 naive and CD4 memory, two plates were used for CD8 naive, and one plate was used for CD8 memory. To estimate repertoire size and how much clonotype sharing occurs between individuals, the study deeply sequenced the blood TCR repertoires of 5 or 6 healthy adults. To increase sequencing depth and limit assay-specific biases, TCR repertoire library preparation and sequencing were carried out by different laboratories using diverse techniques.

Study-wide findings and limitations: Higher generation probabilities were observed for clonotypes shared by all four sorted-subset donors than for non-shared clonotypes. Even with the large sequencing depth, rarefaction of the sorted-subset datasets indicated that sequencing was incomplete. Based on pairwise subsampling, the degree of clonotype sharing among donors was expected to be affected by sequencing depth. Sampling was restricted to blood, and TCR repertoires in tissue are likely to differ from TCR repertoires in blood. The genetic and exposure-history diversity represented was limited by the small number of donors. Naive subsets generally had larger estimated clonotype richness than memory subsets did. When a few donors were compared, the shared fraction of clonotypes was 5% to 6.5% for naive CD4, 3.5% to 4% for naive CD8, roughly 2.5% for memory CD4, and 0.4% for memory CD8.

Using the deep immunoSEQ assay, TCR CDR3 regions were amplified from genomic DNA by multiplex PCR. For each cell subset, the extracted genomic DNA was distributed evenly across all wells of several immunoSEQ 96-well plates, and each plate served as one replicate. For sorted subsets, each replicate PCR was loaded with about 200 ng genomic DNA, equivalent to 30,000 to 35,000 T cell genomes. Purified libraries were quantified with a Qubit 3.0 fluorometer, sized on a Bioanalyzer 2100, and re-quantified with the KAPA Library Quantification kit. A separate single-read 150-cycle Illumina NextSeq 550 flow cell was used to sequence each immunoSEQ 96-well plate. Under the source paper's analysis protocol: Because only junctional sequences without quality scores were contained in the immunoSEQ output, filtering matching that applied to full-length reads could not be performed. To assign V/J genes and CDR3, sequences were annotated against IMGT germline references using PyIR, a Python wrapper for IgBLAST v1.9. Reads were removed for weak V/J assignments (E-value above 1e-6), missing CDR3, stop codons, out-of-frame junctions, or ambiguous translated residues. V3J clonotypes were defined as sequences sharing the same inferred V gene, J gene, and CDR3 amino acid sequence. The percentage overlap between two repertoires was calculated by dividing the number of shared unique clonotypes by the size of the smaller repertoire. Richness of each repertoire was evaluated using RTK rarefaction, the Chao1 estimator, and Recon v2.1 estimates of unobserved clonotypes. For all TCRbeta clonotypes obtained by the gDNA method from several donors, generation probabilities were computed with OLGA. TCRdb stores this immuneACCESS table with in-frame sequences only. Part of the clones is absent; in the studies checked, under half of the shortfall reflects unresolved V genes, and no reason is known for the rest. D and trimming were read from the DNA, whereas the V and J calls and clone size are those reported in that table. The sample has 2 million to 2.5 million clones on record, around 95% of them singletons. The ten largest clones take up 0.1% to 0.15% of the sample.

The donors were healthy, HIV-negative adults with no recently reported acute infections or vaccinations. Every donor was a Caucasian adult residing in Nashville, Tennessee, USA. CD4+ T cells were enriched through magnetic negative selection, after which naive cells were positively selected on CD45RA and the remaining negative fraction served as the memory subset. Blood was obtained by leukapheresis, after which PBMCs were separated by Ficoll-Histopaque density gradient centrifugation and cryopreserved in liquid nitrogen vapor phase. Analytical flow cytometry was used to check the purity and quantity of every magnetically sorted T cell population. Genomic DNA was isolated from every sorted fraction and measured by UV absorbance on a Nanodrop 2000c. V loses 3 bases of germline sequence and J loses 0 bases, and the interval between the two ends is 16 bases. Per the germline V gene (reference sequence), GTSNPN is the CDR1 and SVGIG is the CDR2. Inclusive of the bounding cysteine and phenylalanine, the CDR3 is 16 residues long. CDR3 DNA only is kept here, 48 bases in frame from base 1.

To note about this clone: The specificity of this receptor is unknown. No per-base quality is available; no much larger clone lies one base away.

This receptor was taken from a man aged 18 to 29 in good health. The chain couples TRBV30 to TRBJ2-3; the D call is tentative, TRBD1 or TRBD2, as each matches 6 bases. Sequencing used naive CD4+ T cells sorted from blood. According to the study, the label for this sample's cell subset or site signals: CD45RA+ positively selected. The DNA sequence is as follows: TGTGCCTGGAGCGCCCCGTGGGGGGCAAGCACAGATACGCAGTATTTT. Its translation reads: CAWSAPWGASTDTQYF.